A selection of T cell receptor beta chains follows, all from one sample in a study of blood T cell repertoires in COVID-19. Sequenced by immunoSEQ multiplex PCR; TCRdb stores in-frame clones only, minus some. Here the sample spans about 130,000 clones, about 80% being singletons. Sequenced input: peripheral blood. The receptor source for this set is a woman in her forties or fifties with acute or convalescent COVID-19. CDR3s include the opening cysteine and the closing phenylalanine or tryptophan. The D gene is left open where the match is weak. Only part of the rows carry a size: once, few, many, or a class if the clone is expanded.

d_gene,j_gene,abundance,len,v_gene,CDR3aa,CDR3nt
TRBD1,TRBJ2-1,.,13,TRBV10-3,CAISLDRVNEQFF,TGTGCCATCAGTCTAGACAGGGTCAATGAGCAGTTCTTC
TRBD2,TRBJ2-1,.,15,TRBV6-5,CASSKLAGGGNEQFF,TGTGCCAGCAGCAAACTAGCGGGGGGCGGGAATGAGCAGTTCTTC
TRBD2,TRBJ2-2,.,16,TRBV19,CASYTLAGVNTGELFF,TGTGCCAGCTACACACTAGCGGGGGTGAACACCGGGGAGCTGTTTTTT
TRBD1,TRBJ1-2,.,14,TRBV30,CAWSSGQGGYGYTF,TGTGCCTGGAGCTCGGGACAGGGAGGCTATGGCTACACCTTC
.,TRBJ2-7,.,14,TRBV5-1,CASSRMSGGDEQYF,TGCGCCAGCAGCCGGATGTCAGGAGGAGACGAGCAGTACTTC
.,TRBJ2-1,few,18,TRBV5-1,CASSLVGLAGGSYNEQFF,TGCGCCAGCAGCTTGGTAGGTCTTGCAGGGGGGTCCTACAATGAGCAGTTCTTC
TRBD1,TRBJ1-2,.,13,TRBV12-3/TRBV12-4,CASSLGQGIGYTF,TGTGCCAGCAGTTTGGGACAGGGTATTGGCTACACCTTC
.,TRBJ1-2,.,11,TRBV25-1,CASSELSGYTF,TGTGCCAGCAGTGAACTTTCGGGCTACACCTTC
.,TRBJ1-4,.,18,TRBV29-1,CSVRDWGGSGATNEKLFF,TGCAGCGTGCGGGACTGGGGAGGCAGTGGAGCAACTAATGAAAAACTGTTTTTT
.,TRBJ1-4,.,14,TRBV5-1,CASSPSGTNEKLFF,TGCGCCAGCAGCCCCTCAGGGACTAATGAAAAACTGTTTTTT
TRBD1,TRBJ2-1,.,14,TRBV19,CASSIPRQGNEQFF,TGTGCCAGTAGTATACCGCGACAGGGCAATGAGCAGTTCTTC
TRBD1,TRBJ2-7,.,13,TRBV2,CASIYGQGAEQYF,TGTGCCAGCATTTATGGACAGGGTGCAGAGCAGTACTTC
.,TRBJ1-4,once,14,TRBV2,CASVRGYSNEKLFF,TGTGCCAGCGTAAGGGGTTACTCTAATGAAAAACTGTTTTTT
TRBD1,TRBJ1-2,once,15,TRBV11-1,CASSSAGTANYGYTF,TGTGCCAGCAGCTCAGCCGGGACAGCTAACTATGGCTACACCTTC
TRBD1,TRBJ1-1,once,16,TRBV3-1/TRBV3-2,CASSQPPGQGNTEAFF,TGTGCCAGCAGCCAACCGCCGGGACAGGGGAACACTGAAGCTTTCTTT
.,TRBJ1-3,few,14,TRBV28,CASSSMGPGNTIYF,TGTGCCAGCAGTTCGATGGGCCCTGGAAACACCATATATTTT
.,TRBJ2-7,.,15,TRBV27,CASSLGATPLYEQYF,TGTGCCAGCAGTTTAGGGGCTACGCCCCTCTACGAGCAGTACTTC
TRBD1,TRBJ1-3,.,16,TRBV19,CASRTPTGGLGNTIYF,TGTGCCAGCAGGACTCCAACAGGGGGCTTAGGAAACACCATATATTTT
.,TRBJ1-2,once,14,TRBV6-1,CASSESWGGYGYTF,TGTGCCAGCAGTGAATCTTGGGGCGGCTATGGCTACACCTTC
.,TRBJ1-5,.,16,TRBV6-1,CASSELPNNSNQPQHF,TGTGCCAGCAGTGAATTACCGAACAATAGCAATCAGCCCCAGCATTTT
TRBD1,TRBJ2-7,.,14,TRBV2,CASSGDSRGYEQYF,TGTGCCAGCAGTGGGGACAGCCGGGGCTACGAGCAGTACTTC
TRBD1,TRBJ1-3,.,14,TRBV5-1,CASSSVTGSNTIYF,TGCGCCAGCAGCTCCGTGACAGGGAGTAACACCATATATTTT
.,TRBJ1-1,once,13,TRBV24-1,CATTSSENTEAFF,TGTGCCACCACGAGTTCTGAAAACACTGAAGCTTTCTTT
TRBD1,TRBJ1-1,.,12,TRBV10-3,CAEPTGDTEAFF,TGTGCCGAACCGACAGGGGACACTGAAGCTTTCTTT
TRBD1,TRBJ2-7,.,15,TRBV18,CASSPRQGASYEQYF,TGTGCCAGCTCACCACGGCAGGGGGCGTCGTACGAGCAGTACTTC
.,TRBJ2-3,.,16,TRBV7-2,CASSLFLRTSTDTQYF,TGTGCCAGCAGCTTATTTCTCCGCACTAGCACAGATACGCAGTATTTT
.,TRBJ1-4,.,14,TRBV5-1,CASSSPGVNEKLFF,TGCGCCAGCAGCTCACCGGGAGTCAATGAAAAACTGTTTTTT
TRBD1,TRBJ1-5,.,15,TRBV6-5,CASSVYRGEEQPQHF,TGTGCCAGCAGCGTTTACAGGGGGGAGGAACAGCCCCAGCATTTT
.,TRBJ2-7,.,13,TRBV2,CASRPTGAGEQYF,TGTGCCAGCAGGCCCACAGGGGCGGGGGAGCAGTACTTC
.,TRBJ2-7,.,14,TRBV3-1/TRBV3-2,CASSLSSENYEQYF,TGTGCCAGCAGCCTCTCCAGTGAAAACTACGAGCAGTACTTC
.,TRBJ1-3,.,16,TRBV9,CASSGPGIEAGNTIYF,TGTGCCAGCAGCGGACCGGGGATAGAGGCTGGAAACACCATATATTTT
TRBD1,TRBJ1-1,once,16,TRBV27,CASSLAGTGGFTEAFF,TGTGCCAGCAGTTTAGCCGGGACAGGGGGGTTCACTGAAGCTTTCTTT
.,TRBJ1-6,.,13,TRBV6-5,CASSLTPLVPLHF,TGTGCCAGCAGCTTGACTCCGTTAGTACCCCTCCACTTT
.,TRBJ2-5,.,14,TRBV21-1,CASSNEVSKETQYF,TGTGCCAGCAGCAACGAGGTGAGTAAAGAGACCCAGTACTTC
TRBD2,TRBJ2-1,.,16,TRBV7-3,CASSARSGGSYNEQFF,TGTGCCAGCAGCGCCCGTAGCGGGGGCTCCTACAATGAGCAGTTCTTC
.,TRBJ2-7,.,13,TRBV15,CATSREIQYEQYF,TGTGCCACCAGCAGAGAAATACAATACGAGCAGTACTTC
TRBD1,TRBJ1-2,.,14,TRBV7-9,CASSRQGTNYGYTF,TGTGCCAGCAGCCGACAGGGAACCAACTATGGCTACACCTTC
.,TRBJ1-2,.,13,TRBV7-9,CASSLAQGYGYTF,TGTGCCAGCAGCTTAGCCCAGGGATATGGCTACACCTTC
.,TRBJ1-6,.,16,TRBV15,CATSRDIQTINSPLHF,TGTGCCACCAGCAGAGATATACAGACAATTAATTCACCCCTCCACTTT
.,TRBJ2-1,.,14,TRBV19,CASSIMAGTNEQFF,TGTGCCAGTAGTATTATGGCGGGGACTAATGAGCAGTTCTTC
.,TRBJ1-1,.,17,TRBV5-4,CASSSARGSSRGTEAFF,TGTGCCAGCAGTTCGGCTAGGGGTAGTAGTAGAGGCACTGAAGCTTTCTTT
.,TRBJ2-1,.,11,TRBV19,CASRRGNEQFF,TGTGCCAGTAGACGAGGAAATGAGCAGTTCTTC
TRBD1,TRBJ1-5,many,17,TRBV19,CASSMRTGSYSNQPQHF,TGTGCCAGTAGTATGCGGACAGGCTCTTATAGCAATCAGCCCCAGCATTTT
TRBD1,TRBJ1-2,.,14,TRBV6-4,CASSTGTGGYGYTF,TGTGCCAGCAGTACCGGGACAGGGGGATACGGCTACACCTTC
.,TRBJ1-3,few,19,TRBV11-2,CASTLTGALGGSSGNTIYF,TGTGCCAGCACCTTAACTGGAGCTCTTGGCGGGAGCTCTGGAAACACCATATATTTT
TRBD1,TRBJ2-7,.,15,TRBV9,CASSETGTGASEQYF,TGTGCCAGCAGCGAGACCGGGACAGGCGCCTCCGAGCAGTACTTC
.,TRBJ1-4,.,13,TRBV27,CASSPTGGEKLFF,TGTGCCAGCAGTCCGACAGGCGGGGAAAAACTGTTTTTT
.,TRBJ2-3,.,16,TRBV6-5,CASSYSRGFSTDTQYF,TGTGCCAGCAGTTACTCCAGGGGTTTTAGCACAGATACGCAGTATTTT
TRBD1,TRBJ2-2,.,17,TRBV19,CASSPRTGGSRAGELFF,TGTGCCAGTAGTCCCCGGACAGGGGGCTCTCGGGCCGGGGAGCTGTTTTTT
TRBD1,TRBJ1-2,.,15,TRBV7-9,CASSRGQTSGYGYTF,TGTGCCAGCAGCAGGGGACAGACCTCTGGCTATGGCTACACCTTC
.,TRBJ1-5,.,14,TRBV6-1,CASSEGWQNQPQHF,TGTGCCAGCAGTGAAGGTTGGCAGAATCAGCCCCAGCATTTT
TRBD2,TRBJ2-2,.,17,TRBV3-1/TRBV3-2,CASSLRTSGANTGELFF,TGTGCCAGCAGCCTGCGGACTAGCGGGGCCAACACCGGGGAGCTGTTTTTT
TRBD2,TRBJ2-7,once,15,TRBV30,CAWSKAGELNYEQYF,TGTGCCTGGAGTAAGGCGGGGGAGTTGAACTACGAGCAGTACTTC
.,TRBJ2-2,.,15,TRBV14,CASSRDLSSTGELFF,TGTGCCAGCAGCCGGGACTTAAGTAGCACCGGGGAGCTGTTTTTT
.,TRBJ1-1,.,13,TRBV10-3,CAISRTGNTEAFF,TGTGCCATCAGCCGGACGGGAAACACTGAAGCTTTCTTT
.,TRBJ2-7,.,15,TRBV11-3,CASSLAGTFTYEQYF,TGTGCCAGCAGCCTGGCCGGGACATTCACCTACGAGCAGTACTTC
TRBD1,TRBJ1-1,.,15,TRBV4-2,CASSQDVDRGTEAFF,TGTGCCAGCAGCCAAGACGTCGACAGGGGAACTGAAGCTTTCTTT
.,TRBJ1-1,.,15,TRBV6-5,CASRKRGPDNTEAFF,TGTGCCAGCAGGAAACGGGGTCCGGACAACACTGAAGCTTTCTTT
.,TRBJ2-1,once,15,TRBV6-5,CASSYSRRDYNEQFF,TGTGCCAGCAGTTACTCTCGCAGGGACTACAATGAGCAGTTCTTC
TRBD1,TRBJ1-1,.,13,TRBV12-3/TRBV12-4,CASSRTGAFEAFF,TGTGCCAGCAGTCGGACAGGGGCCTTTGAAGCTTTCTTT